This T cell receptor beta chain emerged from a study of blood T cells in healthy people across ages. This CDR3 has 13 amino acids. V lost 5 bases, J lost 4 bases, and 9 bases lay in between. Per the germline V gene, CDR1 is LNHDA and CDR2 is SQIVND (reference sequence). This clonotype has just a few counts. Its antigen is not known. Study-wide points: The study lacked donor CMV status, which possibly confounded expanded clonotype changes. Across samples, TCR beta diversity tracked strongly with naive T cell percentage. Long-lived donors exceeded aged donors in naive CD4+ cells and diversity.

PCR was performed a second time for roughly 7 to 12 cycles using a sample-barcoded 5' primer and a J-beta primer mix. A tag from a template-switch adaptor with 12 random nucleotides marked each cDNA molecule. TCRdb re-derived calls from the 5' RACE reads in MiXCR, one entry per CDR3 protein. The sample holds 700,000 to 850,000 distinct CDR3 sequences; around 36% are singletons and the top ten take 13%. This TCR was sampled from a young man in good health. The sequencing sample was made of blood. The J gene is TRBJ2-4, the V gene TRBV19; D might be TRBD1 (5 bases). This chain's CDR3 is CASSSGWKNIQYF. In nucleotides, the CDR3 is TGTGCCAGTAGTTCAGGGTGGAAAAACATTCAGTACTTC.